The text below deals with one T cell receptor (beta chain). In the study's own analysis: Reference gene primers were amplified, and this amplification served to estimate nucleated cell counts. Using immunoSEQ multiplex PCR, the repertoire was profiled, and TCRdb retains in-frame clones only, with some absent. The V and J calls and clone size were taken over from that table, and D and trimming were inferred from the DNA. The sample has about 200,000 clones; more than 80% are singletons. These data come from a study of blood T cell repertoires in COVID-19. The wider study: Sites in the United States, Italy and Spain provided acute and convalescent COVID-19 samples. T cells, B-cell-depleted T cells, or PBMCs supplied cDNA or gDNA.

The sequencing input was peripheral blood. This sequence originates from a woman aged 80 or older with acute or convalescent COVID-19.

CDR3 DNA sequence: TGTGCCAGCAGCTCTACAGGGTTACAAGGCTACACCTTC. This codes for CASSSTGLQGYTF. This chain joins TRBV5-4 and TRBJ1-2, with D tentatively TRBD1 (6 bases). CDR1 and CDR2 from the germline V gene are SGHNT and YYREEE (reference sequence). V lost 3 bases and J 8 bases, leaving 14 bases between the germline ends. The CDR3 has 13 residues. The variable domain in full, completed from reference TRBV5-4 and TRBJ1-2, reads ETGVTQSPTHLIKTRGQQVTLRCSSQSGHNTVSWYQQALGQGPQFIFQYYREEENGRGNFPPRFSGLQFPNYSSELNVNALELDDSALYLCASSSTGLQGYTFGSGTRLTVV.